These T cell receptor beta chains were read from a single sample in a study of OX40 agonist ivuxolimab in advanced cancers. The assay was immunoSEQ multiplex PCR, and TCRdb's table has in-frame clones only and misses some. The table has around 70,000 clones, over 80% seen once. This specimen consisted of CD4+ or CD8+ T cells sorted from blood, obtained in a trial of the OX40 agonist ivuxolimab. The receptors derive from an adult with an advanced solid tumor such as melanoma, head and neck, liver or kidney cancer. Both conserved end residues are part of each CDR3. D genes are given only for firm matches. Rows may omit the clone size; those that give it use once, few, many or a size class.

j_call v_call clone_size d_call cdr3_nt cdr3_aa
TRBJ1-2 TRBV29-1 . . TGCAGCGTTGAAAGACAAAACCCTAACTATGGCTACACCTTC CSVERQNPNYGYTF
TRBJ1-1 TRBV27 few TRBD1 TGTGCCAGCAGTCTCGACAGGGTCCAGCCTGAAGCTTTCTTT CASSLDRVQPEAFF
TRBJ2-6 TRBV6-6 . . TGTGCCAGCAGCTCCTCTGGGGCCAACGTCCTGACTTTC CASSSSGANVLTF
TRBJ1-5 TRBV10-3 . . TGTGCCATCAGTGCAGGAGGCAATCAGCCCCAGCATTTT CAISAGGNQPQHF
TRBJ2-3 TRBV14 . . TGTGCCAGCAGCCAAGACAGAAAGAGTGGAGATACGCAGTATTTT CASSQDRKSGDTQYF
TRBJ1-1 TRBV6-4 few . TGTGCCAGCAGTGCCAACCCAGGGAACACTGAAGCTTTCTTT CASSANPGNTEAFF
TRBJ1-4 TRBV11-1 . . TGTGCCAGCAGCTTAACAGGGGAAAAACTGTTTTTT CASSLTGEKLFF
TRBJ1-1 TRBV5-1 . . TGCGCCAGCAGCTTGGACGGCATTGAAGCTTTCTTT CASSLDGIEAFF
TRBJ2-3 TRBV11-1 . . TGTGCCAGCAGCTCCTCTGGACTGTCAGATACGCAGTATTTT CASSSSGLSDTQYF
TRBJ2-5 TRBV5-4 few . TGTGCCAGCAGCTTTGAGCGCTCCCAAGAGACCCAGTACTTC CASSFERSQETQYF
TRBJ2-5 TRBV7-2 . . TGTGCCAGCAGCTTAGTGAGGGAGACCCAGTACTTC CASSLVRETQYF
TRBJ2-1 TRBV21-1 . . TGTGCCAGCAGCAAAAGGGGTAGCGGACTAACCTACAATGAGCAGTTCTTC CASSKRGSGLTYNEQFF
TRBJ2-1 TRBV5-1 . TRBD2 TGCGCCAGCAGCTTGGAGTGGGGGGGTCTCAATGAGCAGTTCTTC CASSLEWGGLNEQFF
TRBJ2-3 TRBV9 . . TGTGCCAGCAGCGTTAAGACTCGGGGAGATACGCAGTATTTT CASSVKTRGDTQYF
TRBJ2-3 TRBV4-3 . . TGCGCCAGCAGCCAAGAGGGCGGGGCTGGAGATACGCAGTATTTT CASSQEGGAGDTQYF
TRBJ2-1 TRBV5-1 . . TGCGCCAGCAGCGGTCAACGGGATGAGCAGTTCTTC CASSGQRDEQFF
TRBJ2-3 TRBV4-1 . . TGCGCCAGCAGCCAAGAACCCATAGAGGATACGCAGTATTTT CASSQEPIEDTQYF
TRBJ2-3 TRBV28 few . TGTGCCAGCAGTCGACCGGGCACAGATACGCAGTATTTT CASSRPGTDTQYF
TRBJ1-1 TRBV18 . TRBD1 TGTGCCAGCTCACTAGACAGGGGAGGGACTGAAGCTTTCTTT CASSLDRGGTEAFF
TRBJ2-7 TRBV29-1 . . TGCAGCGTTGAACATCCGAAGGGGTCATCCTACGAGCAGTACTTC CSVEHPKGSSYEQYF
TRBJ2-4 TRBV9 . . TGTGCCAGCAGCGTAACGCAGGGCAGGGACATTCAGTACTTC CASSVTQGRDIQYF
TRBJ2-7 TRBV5-1 . . TGCGCCAGCAGCTTGGATATGGGCATGCAGTACTTC CASSLDMGMQYF
TRBJ2-3 TRBV5-1 . . TGCGCCAGCAGTGCGCGCAGGACAGATACGCAGTATTTT CASSARRTDTQYF
TRBJ2-1 TRBV7-2 . TRBD2 TGTGCCAGCAGCTTGTGGACTAGCGGTGCCCACAATGAGCAGTTCTTC CASSLWTSGAHNEQFF
TRBJ2-7 TRBV25-1 . TRBD1 TGTGCCAGCAGTGAGACACCGGGACAGGGCTACGAGCAGTACTTC CASSETPGQGYEQYF
TRBJ2-7 TRBV7-2 few TRBD1 TGTGCCAGCAGCTGGACCCCAGGGGGCACAGTAGAGCAGTACTTC CASSWTPGGTVEQYF
TRBJ2-7 TRBV27 . TRBD2 TGTGCCAGCAGTACCCTAGCGGGCGGGACACCCTACGAGCAGTACTTC CASSTLAGGTPYEQYF
TRBJ2-1 TRBV6-5 once TRBD1 TGTGCCAGCAGCAACGACAGGGAAGGTGGCAATGAGCAGTTCTTC CASSNDREGGNEQFF
TRBJ1-5 TRBV19 . TRBD1 TGTGCCAGTAGTATAAATGACAGGGTACAGCCCCAGCATTTT CASSINDRVQPQHF
TRBJ1-1 TRBV27 few . TGTGCCAGCTCACCCTGGAGGAACACTGAAGCTTTCTTT CASSPWRNTEAFF
TRBJ1-5 TRBV15 . . TGTGCCACCAGCAGAGATCCGATGGGCATGGGGCCCCAGCATTTT CATSRDPMGMGPQHF
TRBJ2-2 TRBV7-6 . TRBD1 TGTGCCAGCACCTTTACAGGGGCCGGCACCGGGGAGCTGTTTTTT CASTFTGAGTGELFF
TRBJ1-5 TRBV5-8 . . TGTGCCAGCAGCCCTAATGGACAGTATAGCAATCAGCCCCAGCATTTT CASSPNGQYSNQPQHF
TRBJ1-4 TRBV11-2 few . TGTGCCAGCAGCTTAAGAGGCGGTGGGCAGGGGCATGAAAAACTGTTTTTT CASSLRGGGQGHEKLFF
TRBJ1-1 TRBV30 . . TGTGCCTGGATTACCGACTATAACACTGAAGCTTTCTTT CAWITDYNTEAFF
TRBJ2-2 TRBV25-1 . TRBD1 TGTGCCAGCAGTGAATCGGGACAGAGAAACACCGGGGAGCTGTTTTTT CASSESGQRNTGELFF
TRBJ2-2 TRBV28 . . TGTGCCAGCAAAACGAACACCGGGGAGCTGTTTTTT CASKTNTGELFF
TRBJ2-1 TRBV20-1 . . TGCAGTGCTAGCGCAATGAATGAGCAGTTCTTC CSASAMNEQFF
TRBJ1-4 TRBV25-1 . . TGTGCCAGCAGTGAATGGGGAGCAGCAACTAATGAAAAACTGTTTTTT CASSEWGAATNEKLFF
TRBJ2-7 TRBV7-3 once . TGTGCCAGCAGCTTAATTGCTTTTCCCGAGCAGTACTTC CASSLIAFPEQYF
TRBJ1-3 TRBV6-5 . . TGTGCCAGCGGCAAAATAAACTCTGGAAACACCATATATTTT CASGKINSGNTIYF